This TCR beta chain was retrieved from a study of identical twins (TCRdb year 2016). With regard to the full study: To test whether fetal clonotypes persist, this study deep-sequenced TCR alpha and beta repertoires from monozygotic twins, from unrelated adults of various ages, and from cord blood. To rule out contamination, replicate twin experiments were performed at different times with different library preparation protocols.

Every donor in the study was a healthy Caucasian. Three pairs of female monozygotic twins, all aged roughly 18 to 29 years, were included in the twin cohort. The RNA used for TCR libraries was isolated from peripheral blood mononuclear cells. V is shortened by 0 bases, J by 7 bases, and the region joining them spans 16 bases. As encoded in the germline V gene, CDR1 is SGHRS while CDR2 is YFSETQ. Spanning cysteine to phenylalanine, the CDR3 consists of 16 amino acids. The sequence is cut down to CDR3 DNA, 48 bases in frame from base 1. This clonotype was detected a few times. What this receptor recognizes is not known. The input lacks base qualities; no much larger clone sits a single base away. What the study reported, not specific to this receptor: Excess twin sharing in beta out-of-frame sequences was weaker because fewer shared sequences lowered the signal-to-noise ratio. Fewer insertions were carried by abundant cord blood beta clonotypes, a similar but weaker trend appeared in young adult naive repertoires, and no such trend appeared in memory repertoires. Zero-insertion analyses could be partly confounded by invariant T cells such as MAIT and iNKT, although diverse VJ usage argued against such confounding for most clonotypes. Recombination models systematically underestimated out-of-frame TCR alpha sharing in monozygotic twins but agreed with sharing between unrelated individuals. Because the same donors could not be followed over many years, the conclusions relied on cross-sectional statistical analysis. Out-of-frame TCR alpha sequences shared between twins showed an excess of low generation-probability sequences compared with coincidental sharing between unrelated individuals.

The library was made by 5' RACE. Reads for this sample came from an Illumina HiSeq 2000. Template switching introduced a universal primer binding site; the final cDNA contained a unique molecular identifier, enabling accurate counting of TCR cDNA molecules. Specific primers in the conserved constant-segment region were used to synthesize first-strand cDNA for the TCR alpha and beta chains. To control for contamination, every cDNA library was double barcoded, receiving both a SMART-Mk sample barcode and Illumina barcodes. TruSeq adapter sequences, together with Illumina sample barcodes, were added in two successive PCR steps. The TCR alpha and beta cDNA libraries were sequenced on the Illumina HiSeq platform using custom primers. For the original study's pipeline: MiGEC was used to process raw reads and extract unique molecular identifiers, and MiXCR was used to find CDR3 positions. Recombination models were inferred per individual with the repgenHMM and IGoR tools using an EM algorithm. The analysis of shared clonotypes was done with the tcR package in R, with sharing normalized by the product of cloneset sizes. To study raw recombination free of thymic and clonal selection effects, out-of-frame nonproductive sequences were analyzed. TCRdb applied fastp at Q25 and MiXCR to the public reads, then kept only in-frame beta chains. Every distinct CDR3 protein forms one entry, paired with its most common genes and DNA. The V and J calls reflect TCRdb's pipeline rather than the authors' work. For this sample the table gives roughly 770,000 distinct CDR3 sequences, of which roughly 20% were detected only once. Around 13% of the sample is in the top ten clones.

The same data also contributed to another study, on T cells expressing NK-cell markers. Per that second paper: In sorted CD3+CD56+NKG2C+, CD3+CD56+NKG2C- and CD3+CD56-NKG2C+ T-cell subsets from several donors, TCR beta-chain repertoires were profiled. Among the eight sequenced donors, only one was HCMV-seronegative, while the other seven were HCMV-seropositive. To restrict sorting to alphabetaTCR-expressing T cells, an anti-gammadeltaTCR antibody was added in several experiments. For 6 or 7 donors, the dominant CD3+CD56+NKG2C+ clonotypes were among the top 10 CD8+ clonotypes and accounted for roughly 1.0-7.5% of CD8+ T cells. Those dominant clonotypes were again the most abundant among CD3+CD56-NKG2C+ cells in a few donors, at about 25-65%. It remained unclear whether the expanded NKG2C-expressing T cell clones were specific for HCMV antigens. The eight sequenced donors were randomly selected healthy volunteers, three men and five women. To determine HCMV serostatus, a commercial ELISA kit was used to detect HCMV-specific IgG in serum. For about 6 donors, bulk peripheral blood T-cell repertoires were additionally sequenced from unsorted PBMC. MIGEC was used to demultiplex reads and group reads by UMI, and MiTCR was used to assemble and quantify clonotypes. To remove erroneous sequences, TCR cDNA sequences were retained only when supported by two or more reads. Downstream repertoire analysis used the tcR package, and clonotypes were matched across fractions by CDR3 nucleotide sequence plus V segment. VDJmatch was used to annotate antigen specificity against VDJdb, with one amino acid substitution allowed in CDR3.

What was sequenced was PBMCs. The TCR was taken from a young woman in good health. The receptor chain draws on TRBV5-1 and TRBJ1-4, with a tentative D gene TRBD1 over 5 matching bases. The bases read TGCGCCAGCAGCTTGGCCGGTCGGACGGGGGGTGAAAAACTGTTTTTT. This yields the protein CASSLAGRTGGEKLFF.